This entry describes one T cell receptor beta chain. The data stem from a study of blood T cell repertoires in COVID-19. Study information: Whether acute or convalescent, the COVID-19 samples came from the United States, Italy and Spain. PBMCs, B-cell-depleted T cells, or T cells were the source of the cDNA or gDNA that made up the material.

Original handling: It was from reference gene primer amplification that nucleated cell counts were estimated. Libraries were prepared by immunoSEQ multiplex PCR; TCRdb keeps only in-frame clonotypes and omits some of them. The V and J calls and clone size were taken over from that table, and D and trimming were inferred from the DNA. Here the sample spans some 340,000 clones, about 85% being singletons. This CDR3 comprises 13 residues. The V end lost 5 bases, the J end lost 7 bases, and 15 bases lay between the germline ends. CDR1 and CDR2 from the germline V gene are GTSNPN and SVGIG (reference sequence).

This TCR was recovered from a woman between 18 and 29 years old with acute or convalescent COVID-19. This chain connects TRBV30 to TRBJ1-5; D is possibly TRBD1 (6 bases). The specimen sequenced was peripheral blood. The CDR3 DNA reads TGTGCCTGGGCGGGGGGCGGTATGCAGCCCCAGCATTTT. As protein: CAWAGGGMQPQHF.